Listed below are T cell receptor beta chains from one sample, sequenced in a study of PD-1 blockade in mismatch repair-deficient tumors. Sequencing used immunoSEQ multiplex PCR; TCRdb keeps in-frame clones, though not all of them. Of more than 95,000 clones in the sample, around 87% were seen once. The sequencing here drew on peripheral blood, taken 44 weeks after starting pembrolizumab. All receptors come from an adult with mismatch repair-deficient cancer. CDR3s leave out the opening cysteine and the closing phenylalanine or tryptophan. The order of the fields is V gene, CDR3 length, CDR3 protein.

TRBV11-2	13	ASSWDRAASYEQY
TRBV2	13	ASSWTSGNYNEQF
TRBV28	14	ASSSVFKGPDYGYT
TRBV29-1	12	SVGLAGGTGELF
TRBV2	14	ASSEAPRGRTYEQY
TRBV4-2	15	ASSQDFSGGGYNEQF
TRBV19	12	ASSPQGAPHGYT
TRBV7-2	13	ASSLVAGGSQPQH
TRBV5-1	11	ASSPDSSYEQY
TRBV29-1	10	SVLLGAGEQY
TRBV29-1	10	SVRQGIYEQY
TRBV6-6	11	ASSYKESTEAF
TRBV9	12	ASSRGTDPYEQY
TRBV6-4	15	ASSDEKQPLAKNIQY
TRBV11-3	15	ASSLVMSGDPTGELF
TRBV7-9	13	ASSLLSGMGGEQY
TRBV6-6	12	ASSLGAGGIGAF
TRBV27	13	ASSVSGIAYNEQF
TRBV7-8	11	ASSLDPGAEQY
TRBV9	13	ASSPHPDSTYEQY
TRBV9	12	AQRAGTGFHEQY
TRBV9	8	ASRLGEQF
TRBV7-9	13	ASSSTSGDGNEQF
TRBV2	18	ASSGSGSGVGRLGNTEAF
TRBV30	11	AWSRQGAVEQY
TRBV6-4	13	ASSRTSGSTDTQY
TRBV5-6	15	ASSWGAQPGWNTEAF
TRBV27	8	ASLQETQY
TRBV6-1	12	ASSPRDSSYEQY
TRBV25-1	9	ASSGTYEQY
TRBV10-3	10	AISGTGAEAF
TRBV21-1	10	ASSDSYNEQF
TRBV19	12	ASRPRDRVGEQY
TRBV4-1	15	ASSQELAGGPQETQY
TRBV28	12	ASSRTGGITEAF
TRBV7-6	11	ASSRLYRDEQY
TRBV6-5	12	ASSRGAGSTEQY
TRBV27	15	ASSLGSLRGGREKLF
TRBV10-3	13	AISEEDKSSYEQY
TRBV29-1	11	SVLDRLGTEAF
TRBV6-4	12	AGSDNSGANVLT
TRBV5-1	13	ASSLQGLGNQPQH
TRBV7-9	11	ASSFLAGEKLF